Below, one T cell receptor (beta chain) is given with its context. The antigen is not known. Each cDNA held unique molecular identifiers, and template switching gave it a universal primer site. TCRdb ran MiXCR on the 5' RACE reads and lists one entry per CDR3 protein. The sample lists 200,000 to 250,000 distinct CDR3 sequences, approximately 7.3% seen once, with around 5% in the top ten. This sample was taken from a study of identical twins. Whole-study results and caveats: Analyses of zero insertions could, in part, be confounded by invariant MAIT and iNKT cells.

Healthy Caucasians supplied all donations. Another study also made use of these data, one on yellow fever vaccine responses in identical twins.

This clonotype originated in a young woman in good health. Sequenced input: CD8+ T cells sorted from blood.

The CDR3 loop is CASSLVVGSYNEQFF. The DNA of the CDR3 is TGTGCCAGCAGCTTGGTGGTGGGTTCCTACAATGAGCAGTTCTTC. The rearrangement joins TRBV5-5 to TRBJ2-1, with no clear D. Per the germline V gene, CDR1 is SGHKS and CDR2 is YYEKEE (reference sequence). V shed 0 bases and J shed 1 base, with 8 bases lying between them. The CDR3 spans 15 residues.